This T cell receptor beta chain was retrieved from a study of blood T cells in healthy people across ages. Findings and limits, study-wide: Age brought a roughly linear fall in TCR beta diversity measured per million T cells.

The CDR3 has 15 amino acids. Germline assignment: CDR1 DFQATT and CDR2 SNEGSKA (reference sequence). V lost 2 bases and J lost 5; bases outside the gene matches: 9. It was with a sample-barcoded 5' primer and a J-beta primer mix that a second PCR of roughly 6 to 12 cycles was run. A template-switch adaptor containing 12 random nucleotides labeled each cDNA molecule. TCRdb passed the 5' RACE reads through MiXCR, listing each CDR3 protein once. The data contain about a million distinct CDR3 sequences, approximately 50% of them seen just once; the ten biggest clones take up roughly 23%. Of note for this clonotype: Its specificity is unknown.

The V and J genes are TRBV20-1 and TRBJ2-5; 9 nucleotides match TRBD2. The sample was blood. This sequence was found in a woman aged 60-70 years in good health. The CDR3 loop reads CSARSVAGARETQYF. Written as DNA, the CDR3 is TGCAGTGCTAGATCCGTAGCGGGAGCCAGGGAGACCCAGTACTTC.